The TCR beta chain described here comes from a study of cytomegalovirus exposure and HLA in healthy donors (dated by TCRdb to between 2016 and 2019). Context from the whole study: An earlier analysis of fewer than 750 of the donors reported 276 Gb of sequence data and some 110 million unique TCR beta sequences obtained from approximately 180 million T cells. An early release that covered several hundred HLA-typed donors contained around 330 gigabases of sequencing data and 75 million to 100 million unique TCR sequences. Among the roughly 400 genotyped donors, more than 70% belonged to the genetic ancestry cluster associated with self-reported Caucasian donors. The study was designed to test whether signatures of past pathogen exposure could be identified by cataloging public T cell receptors. Using immunosequencing, the study profiled T cell repertoires from roughly 650 subjects and related those repertoires to cytomegalovirus serostatus. Besides the first cohort of 666 subjects, a separate validation cohort made up of over 95 different subjects was used. To predict cytomegalovirus infection status, the study brought together high-throughput TCR immunosequencing, statistical association of individual TCRs with disease status, and machine learning. A later analysis re-analyzed previously published TCR beta repertoires from roughly 600 donors and added high-resolution HLA genotyping to study TCR occurrence patterns. In the later analysis, no new phenotypic data were used to find candidate immune exposures; instead, reliance was placed on TCR beta sequences and their occurrence across donors. In an earlier analysis of roughly 580 of the donors, high-throughput TCR beta sequencing was used to judge whether each TCR beta V gene segment behaved as functional or pseudogenic. Donor age, sex, ethnicity and CMV serostatus were collected together with the repertoire data. Genome-wide SNP genotypes for about 55% of the roughly 670 donors were used in a later genetic analysis, which treated that subset as a discovery cohort. All discovery cohort repertoires had been generated on a single sequencing platform. HLA typing covered class I and class II loci at four-digit resolution. Typing coverage varied by locus: 629-630 donors for A, B, C, DRB1 and DQB1; under 550 for DQA1; around 570 for DPA1; roughly 450 for DPB1. Four or five DR-DQ haplotypes were handled as single units for association and clustering, since linkage in the cohort was strong. On average, about 200,000 unique TCR beta nucleotide sequences were sequenced per donor among a few hundred genotyped donors of the cohort, with roughly a sixth of those sequences being non-productive.

With respect to this clone: Its antigen remains unidentified. Base-call qualities are not available, and no considerably larger clone is one nucleotide away.

Overall study results and their limits: In a later analysis, most CMV-associated TCR beta chains were found to appear HLA-restricted, with HLA associations seemingly driven largely by CMV exposure. The study listed 164 TCR beta chains as associated with cytomegalovirus. Most TCR sequences were observed very rarely across donors, whereas some public TCRs were present in many individuals. Linkage disequilibrium might explain the correlated functional status among segregating V segments, but an unknown experimental factor could not be ruled out. A later analysis reported that several top co-occurrence clusters appeared linked to parvovirus B19, influenza, CMV and Epstein-Barr virus. Assigning TCR associations to individual alleles was difficult when HLA alleles, especially DR and DQ, strongly co-occurred. Some IMGT-functional V segments, including TRBV6-2 and TRBV6-3, could not be distinguished by the 87-base-pair reads and were therefore excluded. CMV serostatus was the only immune exposure information available for the cohort. A later analysis found that HLA-associated TCR beta chains were more clonally expanded and had lower generation probabilities than equally common non-associated chains. The earlier analysis of approximately 590 of the donors excluded roughly 17 rarely observed V segments, including chromosome 9 orphons, because counts were too low. Specific HLA alleles were associated with 15,000 to 20,000 TCR beta sequences at a false discovery rate of 0.05 in a later analysis. Presence/absence analyses assumed roughly uniform sequencing depth across donors, an assumption that may not hold. A later genetic analysis associated a missense DCLRE1C variant with V-gene and J-gene trimming of TCR beta chains, and an independent cohort replicated the association. In vitro tests confirmed that a few of the cytomegalovirus-associated TCR beta chains recognize cytomegalovirus antigens. In this cohort, only TCR beta chains were sequenced, and detectable features were limited by the absence of alpha or paired-chain data. In a later analysis, the rate of TCR association differed among HLA loci, with DRB1 alleles having the most associated TCRs and HLA-C alleles having the fewest. The authors suggested that the approach could potentially be extended to other disease states and immunological phenotypes. Compared with the 666-donor mean, donors in an Asian-associated ancestry cluster had fewer N-insertions in productive TCRs, according to a later genetic analysis. A further reported finding was that TCR beta sequences accurately predicted the HLA-A and HLA-B alleles for most subjects in the first cohort. Because HLA typing was unavailable for some donors at each locus, only the typed subset was used in association tests. A cluster of highly shared sequence variants was judged likely to represent a technical artifact of the sequencing pipeline. The classifier was reported to diagnose cytomegalovirus status with high specificity and sensitivity in both the original and validation cohorts. In an earlier analysis of some 550 of the donors, most TCR beta V segments were observed in productive rearrangements about 87% or about 30% of the time, broadly matching IMGT annotations.

The CDR1 and CDR2 encoded by the germline V gene are MNHEY and SVGAGI. Trimming removed 6 bases from V and 3 bases from J; the gene matches leave 4 bases unexplained. From cysteine to phenylalanine, the CDR3 is 15 amino acids long. The read is trimmed to its CDR3 DNA, 45 bases read in frame from base 1. In total, roughly 670 healthy bone marrow donors made up the cohort. All cohort members were sampled while nominally healthy, although unrecorded immune exposures were likely present. The donor was CMV seronegative and was included in the group of around 320 seronegative cohort members. A peripheral blood sample was provided by each donor, and peripheral blood mononuclear cells were used for TCR beta sequencing. The Qiagen DNeasy Blood Extraction Kit was used to extract genomic DNA from the blood cell samples. Receptor amplification or capture employed the immunoSEQ multiplex PCR assay. The multiplex PCR relied on a mix of 60 forward primers for TCR Vbeta segments and 13 reverse primers for TCR Jbeta segments. The CDR3 region of rearranged TCR beta genes was amplified from genomic DNA by a multiplex PCR assay. On the Illumina HiSeq System, the amplified TCR beta libraries were sequenced as 87-base-pair reads. In the paper's pipeline: In a later analysis, 77 million or so unique TCR beta chains were counted across the 500 to 700 repertoires, and around 11 million of these chains were shared by at least two donors. Raw reads were error-corrected and collapsed into unique sequences by a nearest-neighbor algorithm in which closely related sequences were merged to remove PCR and sequencing errors. V, D and J gene segments were assigned by aligning CDR3 sequences to IMGT reference sequences. For a sequence to be retained, a match of at least six nucleotides was required to both a V gene segment and a J gene segment. Rearrangements were classified as productive when the CDR3 lacked stop codons and remained in frame with V and J, and all other rearrangements were classified as non-productive. Following IMGT convention, CDR3 was defined as the stretch from the second conserved V-encoded cysteine up to the conserved J-encoded phenylalanine. The earlier analysis of 587 of the donors excluded sequences that lacked an unambiguous match to a single V gene segment. An earlier analysis of almost 600 of the donors classified V segments as functional when productive rearrangements were above 56.7% and as segregating when the standard deviation between donors was above 5%. A statistical classification framework was built to diagnose cytomegalovirus status from the catalog of TCR beta chain sequences. A later analysis assigned V and J genes by comparing TCR nucleotide sequences with IMGT/GENE-DB human TR gene sequences. The TCRdist pipeline was used in a later analysis to assign CDR3 sequences and most-parsimonious VDJ recombination scenarios. In a later analysis, each TCR beta chain was defined by its CDR3 amino acid sequence together with its V-gene family, and reads without a unique V-gene family were excluded. To address suspected cross-contamination and a sequencing artifact, a later analysis removed over 500 highly shared, low-generation-probability nucleotide sequences. A later analysis calculated a clonal expansion index for each public chain from normalized within-repertoire ranks of inferred template counts. Generation probabilities in a later analysis came from a VDJ recombination model fitted to out-of-frame rearrangements, and those results were checked against IGoR. In a later analysis, TCR-TCR, TCR-HLA and TCR-CMV co-occurrence was scored with hypergeometric tests, and a repertoire-size bias correction was applied to TCR pairs. In a later analysis, false discovery rates were estimated by permuting HLA or CMV assignments 20 times. In a later analysis, co-occurring TCRs were grouped using DBSCAN, with TCRdist sequence similarity added in when clustering inside HLA-allele-positive subsets. Repertoires with fewer than 30,000 or more than 120,000 public chains were left out of co-occurrence clustering, as were about five repertoires with anomalous nucleotide sharing. Drawn from immuneACCESS, this table holds only the in-frame rearrangements with V and J called that TCRdb kept. Clones are partly lost; checked studies trace under half to an unresolved V gene and leave the rest unexplained. V, J and clone size derive from that table, while D and trimming were established from the DNA sequence. Across this sample there are 130,000 or so clones, with 83% seen only once. Of the sample, 1.5% falls within the top ten clones.

This TCR came from a man in his forties in good health and CMV-seronegative. Sequenced input: PBMCs. The chain couples TRBV6-5 to TRBJ2-7; a stretch of 14 junction bases matches TRBD2. The CDR3 region has the sequence CASSGLAGGNYEQYF. The base sequence is TGTGCCAGCAGCGGACTAGCGGGAGGAAACTACGAGCAGTACTTC.